Described below is a single TCR beta chain sequence and its context. CDR3 length equals 18 residues. Germline V gene data show CDR1 as MNHNS and CDR2 as SASEGT. Losses at the gene ends were 0 bases for V and 4 bases for J; bases not matched to a gene: 9. The method was immunoSEQ multiplex PCR; TCRdb's version includes in-frame clones alone and lacks a portion of them. Altogether 68,000 or so clones are present, under 85% being singletons, with the ten largest covering around a sixth. This specimen belongs to a study of control samples from healthy donors and cancer patients. The sample taken for sequencing was blood. The chain joins TRBV6-1 to TRBJ2-1; 10 bases are a match to TRBD1. This receptor was taken from a man aged 60 to 69 in good health. CDR3 region: CASSEALPGQGTYNEQFF. In DNA form, the CDR3 reads TGTGCCAGCAGTGAAGCGCTGCCGGGACAGGGGACATACAATGAGCAGTTCTTC.